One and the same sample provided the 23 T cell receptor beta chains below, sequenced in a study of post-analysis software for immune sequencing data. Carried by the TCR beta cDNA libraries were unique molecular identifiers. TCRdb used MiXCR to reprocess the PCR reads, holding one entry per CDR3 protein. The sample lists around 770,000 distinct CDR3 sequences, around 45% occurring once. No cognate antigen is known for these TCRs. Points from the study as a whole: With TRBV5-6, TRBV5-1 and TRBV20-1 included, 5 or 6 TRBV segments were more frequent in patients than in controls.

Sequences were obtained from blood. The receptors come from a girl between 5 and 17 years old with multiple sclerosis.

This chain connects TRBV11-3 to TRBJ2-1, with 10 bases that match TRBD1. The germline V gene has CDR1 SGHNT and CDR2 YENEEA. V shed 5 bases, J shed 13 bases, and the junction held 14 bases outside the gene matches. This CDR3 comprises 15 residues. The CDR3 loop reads CASSPGTGDDETQFF. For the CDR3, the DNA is TGTGCCAGCAGCCCTGGGACAGGGGATGACGAGACCCAGTTCTTC. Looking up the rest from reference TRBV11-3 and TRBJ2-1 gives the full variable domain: EAGVVQSPRYKIIEKKQPVAFWCNPISGHNTLYWYLQNLGQGPELLIRYENEEAVDDSQLPKDRFSAERLKGVDSTLKIQPAELGDSAVYLCASSPGTGDDETQFFGPGTRLTVL.

This chain's CDR3 is CSGRTGGGGETQYF. CDR3 coding DNA: TGCAGTGGGAGGACAGGGGGAGGAGGAGAGACCCAGTACTTC. The chain couples TRBV20-1 to TRBJ2-5, with TRBD1 matching 10 bases. With V trimmed by 7 bases and J by 4 bases, 9 bases remained unmatched. Germline CDR1 reads DFQATT; CDR2 reads SNEGSKA (reference sequence). The CDR3 sequence is 14 residues long.

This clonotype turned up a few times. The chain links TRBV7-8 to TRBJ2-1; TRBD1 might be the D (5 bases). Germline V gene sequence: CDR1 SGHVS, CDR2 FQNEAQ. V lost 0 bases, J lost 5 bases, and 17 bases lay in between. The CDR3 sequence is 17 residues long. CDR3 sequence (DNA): TGTGCCAGCAGCTTAGCCCCTCAGTTGTTGGGGCACAATGAGCAGTTCTTC. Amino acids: CASSLAPQLLGHNEQFF.

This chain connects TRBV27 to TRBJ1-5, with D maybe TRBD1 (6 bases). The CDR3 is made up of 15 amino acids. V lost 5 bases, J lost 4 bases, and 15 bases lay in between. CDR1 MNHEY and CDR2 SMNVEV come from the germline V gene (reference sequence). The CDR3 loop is CASSISQGSNQPQHF. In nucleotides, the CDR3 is TGTGCCAGCAGTATTTCACAGGGCTCTAATCAGCCCCAGCATTTT.

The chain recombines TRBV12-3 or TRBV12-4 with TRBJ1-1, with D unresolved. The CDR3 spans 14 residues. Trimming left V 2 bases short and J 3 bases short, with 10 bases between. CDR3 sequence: CASSLWRMDTEAFF. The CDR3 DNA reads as TGTGCCAGCAGTTTATGGCGGATGGACACTGAAGCTTTCTTT.

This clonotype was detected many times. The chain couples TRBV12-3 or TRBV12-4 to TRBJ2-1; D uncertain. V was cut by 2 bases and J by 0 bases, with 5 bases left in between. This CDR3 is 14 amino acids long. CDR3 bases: TGTGCCAGCAGTTTACAGAGCTCCTACAATGAGCAGTTCTTC. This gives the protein CASSLQSSYNEQFF.

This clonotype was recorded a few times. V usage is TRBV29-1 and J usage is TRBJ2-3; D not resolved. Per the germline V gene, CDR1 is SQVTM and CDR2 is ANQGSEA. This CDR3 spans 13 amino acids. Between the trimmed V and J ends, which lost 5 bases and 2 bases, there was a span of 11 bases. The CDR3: CSVSWSNTDTQYF. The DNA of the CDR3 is TGCAGCGTTTCCTGGAGCAACACAGATACGCAGTATTTT.

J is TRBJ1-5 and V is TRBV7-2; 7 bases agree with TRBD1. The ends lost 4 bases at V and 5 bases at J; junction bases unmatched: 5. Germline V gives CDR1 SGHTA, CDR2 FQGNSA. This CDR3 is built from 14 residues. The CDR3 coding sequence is TGTGCCAGCAGCTCACTACAGGGGTATCAGCCCCAGCATTTT. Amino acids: CASSSLQGYQPQHF.

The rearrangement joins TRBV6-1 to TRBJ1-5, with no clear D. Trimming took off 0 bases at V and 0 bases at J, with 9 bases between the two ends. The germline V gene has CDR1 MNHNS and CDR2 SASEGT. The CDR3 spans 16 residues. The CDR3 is CASSEAVADSNQPQHF. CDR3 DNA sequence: TGTGCCAGCAGTGAAGCGGTGGCGGATAGCAATCAGCCCCAGCATTTT.

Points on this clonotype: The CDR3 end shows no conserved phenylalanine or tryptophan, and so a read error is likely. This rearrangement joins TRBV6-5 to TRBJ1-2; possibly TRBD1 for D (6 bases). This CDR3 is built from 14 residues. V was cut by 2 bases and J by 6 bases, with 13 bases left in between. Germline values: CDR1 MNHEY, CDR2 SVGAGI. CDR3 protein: CASSYGQPADGYTC. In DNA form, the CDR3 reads TGTGCCAGCAGTTACGGACAGCCCGCGGATGGCTACACCTGC.

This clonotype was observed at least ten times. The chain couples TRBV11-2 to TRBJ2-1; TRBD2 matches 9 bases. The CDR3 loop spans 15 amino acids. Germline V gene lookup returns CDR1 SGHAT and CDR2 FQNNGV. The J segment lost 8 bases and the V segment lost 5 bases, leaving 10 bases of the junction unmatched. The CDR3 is CASSPGVAGVDEQFF. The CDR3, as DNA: TGTGCCAGCAGCCCCGGGGTAGCGGGAGTGGATGAGCAGTTCTTC.

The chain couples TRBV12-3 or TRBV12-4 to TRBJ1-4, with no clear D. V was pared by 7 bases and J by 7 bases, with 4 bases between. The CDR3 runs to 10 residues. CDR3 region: CASKGEKLFF. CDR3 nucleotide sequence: TGTGCCAGCAAAGGTGAAAAACTGTTTTTT.

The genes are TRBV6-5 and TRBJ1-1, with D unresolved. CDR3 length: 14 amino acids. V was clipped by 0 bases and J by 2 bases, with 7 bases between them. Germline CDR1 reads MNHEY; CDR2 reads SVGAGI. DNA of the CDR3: TGTGCCAGCAGTTACTCTTGGGGAAACACTGAAGCTTTCTTT. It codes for CASSYSWGNTEAFF.

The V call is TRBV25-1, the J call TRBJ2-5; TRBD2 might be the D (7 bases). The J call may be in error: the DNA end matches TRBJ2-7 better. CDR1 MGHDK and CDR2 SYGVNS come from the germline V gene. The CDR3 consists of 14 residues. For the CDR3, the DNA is TGTGCCAGCACAGGGACACCGGGGGGCTACGAGCAGTACTTC. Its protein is CASTGTPGGYEQYF.

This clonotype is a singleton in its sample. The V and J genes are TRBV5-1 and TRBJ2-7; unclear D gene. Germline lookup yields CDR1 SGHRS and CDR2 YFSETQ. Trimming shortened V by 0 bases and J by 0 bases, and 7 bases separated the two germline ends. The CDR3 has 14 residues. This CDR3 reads CASSLDESSYEQYF. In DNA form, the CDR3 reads TGCGCCAGCAGCTTGGACGAGAGCTCCTACGAGCAGTACTTC.

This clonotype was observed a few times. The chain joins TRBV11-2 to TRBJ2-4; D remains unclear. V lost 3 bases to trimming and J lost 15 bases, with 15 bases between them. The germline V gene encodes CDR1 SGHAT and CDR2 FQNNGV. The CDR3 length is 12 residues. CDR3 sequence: CASSFGPEGPYF. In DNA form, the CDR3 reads TGTGCCAGCAGCTTTGGACCAGAAGGTCCGTACTTC.

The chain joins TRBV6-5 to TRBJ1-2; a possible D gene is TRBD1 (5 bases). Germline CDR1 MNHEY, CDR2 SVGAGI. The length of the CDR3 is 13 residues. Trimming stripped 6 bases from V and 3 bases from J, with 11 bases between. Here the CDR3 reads CASSGGFDYGYTF. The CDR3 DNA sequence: TGTGCCAGCAGCGGGGGGTTTGACTATGGCTACACCTTC.

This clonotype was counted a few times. The CDR3 DNA follows: TGTGCCAGCAGTTCTCTGGCTGTGTCCTACGAGCAGTACTTC. This translates into CASSSLAVSYEQYF. The J gene is TRBJ2-7, the V gene TRBV12-3 or TRBV12-4, with D uncertain. Trimming took 4 bases from V and 1 from J, leaving 11 bases between them. CDR3 length: 14 amino acids.

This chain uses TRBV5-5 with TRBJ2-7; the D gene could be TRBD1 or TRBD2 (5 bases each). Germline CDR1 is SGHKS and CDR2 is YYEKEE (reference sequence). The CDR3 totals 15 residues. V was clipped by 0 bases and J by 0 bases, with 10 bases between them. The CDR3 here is CASSLVGTPSYEQYF. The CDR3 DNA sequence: TGTGCCAGCAGCTTGGTAGGGACCCCCTCCTACGAGCAGTACTTC. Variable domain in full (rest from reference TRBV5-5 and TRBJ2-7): DAGVTQSPTHLIKTRGQQVTLRCSPISGHKSVSWYQQVLGQGPQFIFQYYEKEERGRGNFPDRFSARQFPNYSSELNVNALLLGDSALYLCASSLVGTPSYEQYFGPGTRLTVT.

The CDR3 sequence: CAISNPRGEQYF. The CDR3 DNA follows: TGTGCCATCAGCAACCCTAGGGGCGAGCAGTACTTC. The chain is built from TRBV10-3 and TRBJ2-4; perhaps TRBD1 as D (5 bases). The end of the DNA aligns better with TRBJ2-7, so the J call may be wrong. The germline gives CDR1 ENHRY, CDR2 SYGVKD. The CDR3 is 12 residues long.

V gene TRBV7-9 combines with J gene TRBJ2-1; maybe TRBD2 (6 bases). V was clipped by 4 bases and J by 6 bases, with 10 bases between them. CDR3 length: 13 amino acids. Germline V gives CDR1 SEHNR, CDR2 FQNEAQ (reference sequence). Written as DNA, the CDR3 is TGTGCCAGCAGCTCTGGGAGGACCAATGAGCAGTTCTTC. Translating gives CASSSGRTNEQFF.

The CDR3 DNA sequence: TGTGCCAGCAGTGAAGTTGACAGGGGGCATATCTATGGCTACACCTTC. Its protein product is CASSEVDRGHIYGYTF. This chain links TRBV6-1 with TRBJ1-2, with 10 bases that match TRBD1. CDR3 length equals 16 residues. CDR1 MNHNS and CDR2 SASEGT come from the germline V gene. V trimming: 1 base; J trimming: 4 bases; junction bases outside the gene matches: 6.

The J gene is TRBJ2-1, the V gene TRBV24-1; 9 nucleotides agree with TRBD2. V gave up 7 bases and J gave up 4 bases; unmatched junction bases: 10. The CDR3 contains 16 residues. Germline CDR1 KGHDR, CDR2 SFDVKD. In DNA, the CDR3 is TGTGCCACCAGCCGAAGCAGCGGGAGGTCTTACAATGAGCAGTTCTTC. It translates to CATSRSSGRSYNEQFF.